Each of the 26 T cell receptor beta chains below was sequenced from the same sample in a study of shared clonotypes between healthy human individuals (TCRdb year 2020). Libraries were constructed by the immunoSEQ multiplex PCR assay. TCRdb retrieved this table from immuneACCESS and kept in-frame rearrangements only. Not all clones are present; in checked studies, unresolved V genes account for under half, and no reason is known for the remainder. Across this sample there are about 2.5 million clones, with 80% to 95% seen only once. The ten most abundant clones make up around 0.38% of the sample. The sequenced sample was naive CD4+ T cells from PBMCs. The label giving this sample's cell subset or site can be read as: CD45RA+ positively selected. These receptors came from a young man in good health. Some clones in this sample may be carry-over from other donors' samples.

V usage is TRBV4-2 and J usage is TRBJ2-7; a possible D gene is TRBD1 (6 bases). The CDR3 sequence is 16 residues long. V lost 0 bases and J lost 4, with 16 bases in between. Germline loops: CDR1 LGHNA, CDR2 YNFKEQ. The CDR3 here is CASSQDLQGLIYEQYF. The CDR3 DNA reads TGTGCCAGCAGCCAAGATCTACAGGGCCTTATATACGAGCAGTACTTC.

The genes are TRBV2 and TRBJ2-7; 13 positions agree with TRBD2. This CDR3 spans 13 amino acids. CDR1 SNHLY and CDR2 FYNNEI come from the germline V gene. The ends lost 9 bases at V and 6 bases at J; junction bases unmatched: 5. The CDR3 bases are TGTGCCAGAAGGACTAGCGGGAGCTCCGAGCAGTACTTC. Translated, it gives CARRTSGSSEQYF.

A single count supports this clone. The rearrangement uses TRBV27 and TRBJ2-5; TRBD1 matches 7 bases. V was pared by 5 bases and J by 4 bases, with 16 bases of the junction left unmatched. CDR3 length: 17 amino acids. CDR1 is MNHEY, CDR2 SMNVEV, per germline (reference sequence). CDR3 nucleotide sequence: TGTGCCAGCAGTGTTAACCGAATGAGACAGGGAACAGAGACCCAGTACTTC. It codes for CASSVNRMRQGTETQYF.

The chain employs TRBV27 and TRBJ2-1; 9 bases fit TRBD1. The CDR3 has 14 residues. Germline values: CDR1 MNHEY, CDR2 SMNVEV (reference sequence). V lost 8 bases to trimming and J lost 9 bases; unmatched junction nucleotides: 11. The CDR3 region has the DNA TGTGCCAGCCAGACAGGGGGGCTCCCCCCTGAGCAGTTCTTC. Translation: CASQTGGLPPEQFF.

The chain carries TRBV28 and TRBJ2-7; 7 bases fit TRBD1. The junction had 7 bases not matched to a gene; V was cut back by 6 bases and J by 2 bases. Germline CDR1 is MDHEN and CDR2 is SYDVKM. This CDR3 is 14 amino acids long. CDR3 protein: CASRTGTVPYEQYF. CDR3 coding DNA: TGTGCCAGCAGAACCGGGACAGTACCCTACGAGCAGTACTTC.

The chain carries TRBV27 and TRBJ1-2; D might be TRBD1 (5 bases). CDR3 length: 15 amino acids. The germline V and J ends were trimmed by 6 bases and 4 bases, with 18 bases remaining between them. The germline gives CDR1 MNHEY, CDR2 SMNVEV (reference sequence). For the CDR3, the DNA is TGTGCCAGCAGCTCCCCGGGGTCGGGGCTCTATGGCTACACCTTC. As protein: CASSSPGSGLYGYTF.

The chain links TRBV29-1 to TRBJ2-1; the D call may be TRBD1 or TRBD2 (6 bases each). This CDR3 has 12 amino acids. Per the germline V gene, CDR1 is SQVTM and CDR2 is ANQGSEA. V was trimmed by 7 bases and J by 6 bases, leaving 13 bases between them. DNA of the CDR3: TGCAGCGCACGGGGGCCAGGCAATGAGCAGTTCTTC. It is translated as CSARGPGNEQFF.

This clone was seen once. This chain connects TRBV28 to TRBJ1-2; TRBD1 is a possible D gene (6 bases). In germline, CDR1 is MDHEN, CDR2 SYDVKM. The CDR3 runs to 17 residues. The V end was cut by 5 bases, the J end by 2 bases, with 21 bases between. The CDR3 coding sequence is TGTGCCAGCAGTCTCGGGGCCGCGACAGGCCCGAACTATGGCTACACCTTC. It yields the protein CASSLGAATGPNYGYTF.

V and J are TRBV30 and TRBJ1-1; no clear D gene. The CDR3 runs 14 residues. Germline CDR1 and CDR2: GTSNPN and SVGIG (reference sequence). Trimming took off 2 bases at V and 2 bases at J, with 12 bases between the two ends. CDR3 nucleotide sequence: TGTGCCTGGAGTCAGACGGACGGAAACACTGAAGCTTTCTTT. Its protein is CAWSQTDGNTEAFF.

About this clone itself: The same CDR3 is also encoded by other DNA sequences in this sample. V gene TRBV5-1 combines with J gene TRBJ2-7, with 7 bases matching TRBD2. The CDR3 is 12 residues long. The J segment lost 3 bases and the V segment lost 3 bases, leaving 0 bases of the junction unmatched. CDR1 SGHRS and CDR2 YFSETQ come from the germline V gene. Written as DNA, the CDR3 is TGCGCCAGCAGCTCGGGAGGCTACGAGCAGTACTTC. Translating it yields CASSSGGYEQYF. Combining the CDR3 with reference TRBV5-1 and TRBJ2-7 gives the whole variable domain KAGVTQTPRYLIKTRGQQVTLSCSPISGHRSVSWYQQTPGQGLQFLFEYFSETQRNKGNFPGRFSGRQFSNSRSEMNVSTLELGDSALYLCASSSGGYEQYFGPGTRLTVT.

This chain connects TRBV7-8 to TRBJ2-7; perhaps TRBD2 as D (7 bases). Trimming took 8 bases from V and 0 from J, leaving 14 bases between them. Germline CDR1 SGHVS, CDR2 FQNEAQ. CDR3 length: 14 residues. CDR3 in amino acids: CASFPGGRSYEQYF. In DNA form, the CDR3 reads TGTGCCAGCTTCCCGGGGGGCCGCTCCTACGAGCAGTACTTC.

The genes are TRBV7-2 and TRBJ1-1; no definite D call. This CDR3 contains 15 residues. The germline V gene encodes CDR1 SGHTA and CDR2 FQGNSA. With 1 base removed from V and 3 bases from J, the gap between germline ends came to 12 bases. CDR3 nucleotides: TGTGCCAGCAGCTTAGTAGGCGCCGGAGACACTGAAGCTTTCTTT. Protein: CASSLVGAGDTEAFF.

The chain recombines TRBV5-4 with TRBJ2-1; D possibly uses TRBD1 or TRBD2 (6 bases each). Deletions cut 4 bases from V and 7 bases from J, with 21 bases between. The V gene's germline CDR1 is SGHNT and CDR2 YYREEE (reference sequence). The CDR3 is 16 residues long. The CDR3, as DNA: TGTGCCAGCAGCCCGCCCCTGGCCGGGGGCCGGAATGAGCAGTTCTTC. This translates into CASSPPLAGGRNEQFF.

The chain uses TRBV18 and TRBJ2-1; D gene ambiguous. Trimming cost V 5 bases and J 5 bases, with 16 bases left between them. CDR1 and CDR2 from the germline V gene are KGHSH and LQKENI. This CDR3 is 15 amino acids long. As DNA, the CDR3 is TGTGCCAGCTCAGCCTCTATCACGACCCACAATGAGCAGTTCTTC. Translated, it gives CASSASITTHNEQFF.

This sequence joins TRBV19 and TRBJ1-1; D ambiguous. This CDR3 spans 16 amino acids. Germline V lookup: CDR1 LNHDA, CDR2 SQIVND (reference sequence). The V and J ends lost 3 bases and 1 base respectively, with 15 bases between them. The CDR3 DNA reads as TGTGCCAGTAGTATTTGGCTGATGGGAGGGAACACTGAAGCTTTCTTT. Residues: CASSIWLMGGNTEAFF.

The table lists this clone with a few counts. The rearrangement joins TRBV30 to TRBJ1-1; 7 bases are shared with TRBD1. This CDR3 region has 13 residues. J lost 5 bases, V lost 2 bases, and 5 bases had no gene match. Per the germline V gene, CDR1 is GTSNPN and CDR2 is SVGIG (reference sequence). The CDR3 DNA follows: TGTGCCTGGAGTCAGGGGGTGAGGACTGAAGCTTTCTTT. This codes for CAWSQGVRTEAFF.

The chain joins TRBV7-9 to TRBJ2-5; D is perhaps TRBD2 (6 bases). In germline, CDR1 is SEHNR, CDR2 FQNEAQ (reference sequence). V was pared by 0 bases and J by 5 bases, with 13 bases between. The CDR3 spans 15 residues. CDR3 bases: TGTGCCAGCAGCTTAGCCCCCCTGAGCGGGGAGACCCAGTACTTC. As protein: CASSLAPLSGETQYF.

The chain recombines TRBV7-2 with TRBJ2-1; D is perhaps TRBD1 or TRBD2 (5 bases each). Germline V gives CDR1 SGHTA, CDR2 FQGNSA. This CDR3 region has 14 residues. Trimming cost V 2 bases and J 11 bases, with 16 bases left between them. The CDR3: CASSLSPSRGKQFF. The CDR3 DNA reads as TGTGCCAGCAGCTTAAGCCCCTCGAGGGGTAAGCAGTTCTTC. Using reference TRBV7-2 and TRBJ2-1 for the parts outside the CDR3, the full variable domain is GAGVSQSPSNKVTEKGKDVELRCDPISGHTALYWYRQSLGQGLEFLIYFQGNSAPDKSGLPSDRFSAERTGGSVSTLTIQRTQQEDSAVYLCASSLSPSRGKQFFGPGTRLTVL.

This CDR3 is CASSPLASGSADTQYF. The DNA for the CDR3 is TGCGCCAGCAGCCCATTGGCTAGCGGGAGCGCAGATACGCAGTATTTT. V and J are TRBV4-3 and TRBJ2-3; 10 bases are shared with TRBD2. V lost 4 bases, J lost 4 bases, and 8 bases stayed unmatched. The CDR3 loop spans 16 amino acids. Germline CDR1 LGHNA, CDR2 YSLEER.

This chain connects TRBV28 to TRBJ2-1, with 9 bases identical to TRBD1. This CDR3 is built from 16 residues. The ends lost 6 bases at V and 6 bases at J; junction bases unmatched: 12. Per the germline V gene, CDR1 is MDHEN and CDR2 is SYDVKM. The CDR3 spells CASSWSGTGMFNEQFF. DNA for the CDR3: TGTGCCAGCAGCTGGAGCGGGACAGGGATGTTCAATGAGCAGTTCTTC.

J is TRBJ2-7 and V is TRBV28; 8 bases are shared with TRBD1. The V segment lost 10 bases and the J segment 4 bases; nucleotides outside the gene matches: 9. Germline CDR1 reads MDHEN; CDR2 reads SYDVKM. The CDR3 is made up of 13 amino acids. The DNA for the CDR3 is TGTGCCACCACCCCAGGGGGCACGTACGAGCAGTACTTC. It is translated as CATTPGGTYEQYF.

The J gene is TRBJ2-7, the V gene TRBV2, with D perhaps matching TRBD1 (5 bases). The V gene's germline CDR1 is SNHLY and CDR2 FYNNEI. The V end lost 7 bases, the J end lost 3 bases, and 10 bases lay between the germline ends. There are 12 residues in the CDR3. The CDR3 region has the DNA TGTGCCAGCAAGGGGCAAATCTACGAGCAGTACTTC. It encodes CASKGQIYEQYF.

This sequence joins TRBV5-1 and TRBJ2-4; 7 bases agree with TRBD2. The CDR3 is made up of 15 amino acids. Per germline, CDR1 SGHRS and CDR2 YFSETQ. The trim removed 1 base at V and 7 bases at J, leaving 8 bases unmatched. The CDR3 region has the DNA TGCGCCAGCAGCTTGCCAAGCGGGGTGGCGAACATTCAGTACTTC. It specifies CASSLPSGVANIQYF.

The gene calls are TRBV2 and TRBJ2-5; 8 bases map to TRBD1. V lost 8 bases and J lost 4; bases outside the gene matches: 9. The CDR3 runs to 14 residues. Germline CDR1 is SNHLY and CDR2 is FYNNEI. The CDR3 DNA follows: TGTGCCAGCGCCGGTAGACAGGGGCGAGAGACCCAGTACTTC. Translated: CASAGRQGRETQYF.

The chain carries TRBV11-3 and TRBJ2-3; TRBD2 aligns across 10 bases. The junction had 3 bases not matched to a gene; V was cut back by 3 bases and J by 3 bases. There are 15 residues in the CDR3. Germline CDR1 reads SGHNT; CDR2 reads YENEEA. The CDR3 sequence is CASSFVAGGTDTQYF. DNA of the CDR3: TGTGCCAGCAGCTTCGTAGCGGGAGGTACAGATACGCAGTATTTT.

To note about this clone: The sample contains more than one DNA sequence encoding this CDR3. V usage is TRBV18 and J usage is TRBJ2-7, with TRBD1 matching 9 bases. This CDR3 contains 14 residues. V lost 2 bases and J lost 3; bases outside the gene matches: 2. CDR1 KGHSH and CDR2 LQKENI come from the germline V gene. This CDR3 is CASSPGTGLYEQYF. CDR3 bases: TGTGCCAGCTCACCAGGGACAGGGCTCTACGAGCAGTACTTC. Combining the CDR3 with reference TRBV18 and TRBJ2-7 gives the whole variable domain NAGVMQNPRHLVRRRGQEARLRCSPMKGHSHVYWYRQLPEEGLKFMVYLQKENIIDESGMPKERFSAEFPKEGPSILRIQQVVRGDSAAYFCASSPGTGLYEQYFGPGTRLTVT.